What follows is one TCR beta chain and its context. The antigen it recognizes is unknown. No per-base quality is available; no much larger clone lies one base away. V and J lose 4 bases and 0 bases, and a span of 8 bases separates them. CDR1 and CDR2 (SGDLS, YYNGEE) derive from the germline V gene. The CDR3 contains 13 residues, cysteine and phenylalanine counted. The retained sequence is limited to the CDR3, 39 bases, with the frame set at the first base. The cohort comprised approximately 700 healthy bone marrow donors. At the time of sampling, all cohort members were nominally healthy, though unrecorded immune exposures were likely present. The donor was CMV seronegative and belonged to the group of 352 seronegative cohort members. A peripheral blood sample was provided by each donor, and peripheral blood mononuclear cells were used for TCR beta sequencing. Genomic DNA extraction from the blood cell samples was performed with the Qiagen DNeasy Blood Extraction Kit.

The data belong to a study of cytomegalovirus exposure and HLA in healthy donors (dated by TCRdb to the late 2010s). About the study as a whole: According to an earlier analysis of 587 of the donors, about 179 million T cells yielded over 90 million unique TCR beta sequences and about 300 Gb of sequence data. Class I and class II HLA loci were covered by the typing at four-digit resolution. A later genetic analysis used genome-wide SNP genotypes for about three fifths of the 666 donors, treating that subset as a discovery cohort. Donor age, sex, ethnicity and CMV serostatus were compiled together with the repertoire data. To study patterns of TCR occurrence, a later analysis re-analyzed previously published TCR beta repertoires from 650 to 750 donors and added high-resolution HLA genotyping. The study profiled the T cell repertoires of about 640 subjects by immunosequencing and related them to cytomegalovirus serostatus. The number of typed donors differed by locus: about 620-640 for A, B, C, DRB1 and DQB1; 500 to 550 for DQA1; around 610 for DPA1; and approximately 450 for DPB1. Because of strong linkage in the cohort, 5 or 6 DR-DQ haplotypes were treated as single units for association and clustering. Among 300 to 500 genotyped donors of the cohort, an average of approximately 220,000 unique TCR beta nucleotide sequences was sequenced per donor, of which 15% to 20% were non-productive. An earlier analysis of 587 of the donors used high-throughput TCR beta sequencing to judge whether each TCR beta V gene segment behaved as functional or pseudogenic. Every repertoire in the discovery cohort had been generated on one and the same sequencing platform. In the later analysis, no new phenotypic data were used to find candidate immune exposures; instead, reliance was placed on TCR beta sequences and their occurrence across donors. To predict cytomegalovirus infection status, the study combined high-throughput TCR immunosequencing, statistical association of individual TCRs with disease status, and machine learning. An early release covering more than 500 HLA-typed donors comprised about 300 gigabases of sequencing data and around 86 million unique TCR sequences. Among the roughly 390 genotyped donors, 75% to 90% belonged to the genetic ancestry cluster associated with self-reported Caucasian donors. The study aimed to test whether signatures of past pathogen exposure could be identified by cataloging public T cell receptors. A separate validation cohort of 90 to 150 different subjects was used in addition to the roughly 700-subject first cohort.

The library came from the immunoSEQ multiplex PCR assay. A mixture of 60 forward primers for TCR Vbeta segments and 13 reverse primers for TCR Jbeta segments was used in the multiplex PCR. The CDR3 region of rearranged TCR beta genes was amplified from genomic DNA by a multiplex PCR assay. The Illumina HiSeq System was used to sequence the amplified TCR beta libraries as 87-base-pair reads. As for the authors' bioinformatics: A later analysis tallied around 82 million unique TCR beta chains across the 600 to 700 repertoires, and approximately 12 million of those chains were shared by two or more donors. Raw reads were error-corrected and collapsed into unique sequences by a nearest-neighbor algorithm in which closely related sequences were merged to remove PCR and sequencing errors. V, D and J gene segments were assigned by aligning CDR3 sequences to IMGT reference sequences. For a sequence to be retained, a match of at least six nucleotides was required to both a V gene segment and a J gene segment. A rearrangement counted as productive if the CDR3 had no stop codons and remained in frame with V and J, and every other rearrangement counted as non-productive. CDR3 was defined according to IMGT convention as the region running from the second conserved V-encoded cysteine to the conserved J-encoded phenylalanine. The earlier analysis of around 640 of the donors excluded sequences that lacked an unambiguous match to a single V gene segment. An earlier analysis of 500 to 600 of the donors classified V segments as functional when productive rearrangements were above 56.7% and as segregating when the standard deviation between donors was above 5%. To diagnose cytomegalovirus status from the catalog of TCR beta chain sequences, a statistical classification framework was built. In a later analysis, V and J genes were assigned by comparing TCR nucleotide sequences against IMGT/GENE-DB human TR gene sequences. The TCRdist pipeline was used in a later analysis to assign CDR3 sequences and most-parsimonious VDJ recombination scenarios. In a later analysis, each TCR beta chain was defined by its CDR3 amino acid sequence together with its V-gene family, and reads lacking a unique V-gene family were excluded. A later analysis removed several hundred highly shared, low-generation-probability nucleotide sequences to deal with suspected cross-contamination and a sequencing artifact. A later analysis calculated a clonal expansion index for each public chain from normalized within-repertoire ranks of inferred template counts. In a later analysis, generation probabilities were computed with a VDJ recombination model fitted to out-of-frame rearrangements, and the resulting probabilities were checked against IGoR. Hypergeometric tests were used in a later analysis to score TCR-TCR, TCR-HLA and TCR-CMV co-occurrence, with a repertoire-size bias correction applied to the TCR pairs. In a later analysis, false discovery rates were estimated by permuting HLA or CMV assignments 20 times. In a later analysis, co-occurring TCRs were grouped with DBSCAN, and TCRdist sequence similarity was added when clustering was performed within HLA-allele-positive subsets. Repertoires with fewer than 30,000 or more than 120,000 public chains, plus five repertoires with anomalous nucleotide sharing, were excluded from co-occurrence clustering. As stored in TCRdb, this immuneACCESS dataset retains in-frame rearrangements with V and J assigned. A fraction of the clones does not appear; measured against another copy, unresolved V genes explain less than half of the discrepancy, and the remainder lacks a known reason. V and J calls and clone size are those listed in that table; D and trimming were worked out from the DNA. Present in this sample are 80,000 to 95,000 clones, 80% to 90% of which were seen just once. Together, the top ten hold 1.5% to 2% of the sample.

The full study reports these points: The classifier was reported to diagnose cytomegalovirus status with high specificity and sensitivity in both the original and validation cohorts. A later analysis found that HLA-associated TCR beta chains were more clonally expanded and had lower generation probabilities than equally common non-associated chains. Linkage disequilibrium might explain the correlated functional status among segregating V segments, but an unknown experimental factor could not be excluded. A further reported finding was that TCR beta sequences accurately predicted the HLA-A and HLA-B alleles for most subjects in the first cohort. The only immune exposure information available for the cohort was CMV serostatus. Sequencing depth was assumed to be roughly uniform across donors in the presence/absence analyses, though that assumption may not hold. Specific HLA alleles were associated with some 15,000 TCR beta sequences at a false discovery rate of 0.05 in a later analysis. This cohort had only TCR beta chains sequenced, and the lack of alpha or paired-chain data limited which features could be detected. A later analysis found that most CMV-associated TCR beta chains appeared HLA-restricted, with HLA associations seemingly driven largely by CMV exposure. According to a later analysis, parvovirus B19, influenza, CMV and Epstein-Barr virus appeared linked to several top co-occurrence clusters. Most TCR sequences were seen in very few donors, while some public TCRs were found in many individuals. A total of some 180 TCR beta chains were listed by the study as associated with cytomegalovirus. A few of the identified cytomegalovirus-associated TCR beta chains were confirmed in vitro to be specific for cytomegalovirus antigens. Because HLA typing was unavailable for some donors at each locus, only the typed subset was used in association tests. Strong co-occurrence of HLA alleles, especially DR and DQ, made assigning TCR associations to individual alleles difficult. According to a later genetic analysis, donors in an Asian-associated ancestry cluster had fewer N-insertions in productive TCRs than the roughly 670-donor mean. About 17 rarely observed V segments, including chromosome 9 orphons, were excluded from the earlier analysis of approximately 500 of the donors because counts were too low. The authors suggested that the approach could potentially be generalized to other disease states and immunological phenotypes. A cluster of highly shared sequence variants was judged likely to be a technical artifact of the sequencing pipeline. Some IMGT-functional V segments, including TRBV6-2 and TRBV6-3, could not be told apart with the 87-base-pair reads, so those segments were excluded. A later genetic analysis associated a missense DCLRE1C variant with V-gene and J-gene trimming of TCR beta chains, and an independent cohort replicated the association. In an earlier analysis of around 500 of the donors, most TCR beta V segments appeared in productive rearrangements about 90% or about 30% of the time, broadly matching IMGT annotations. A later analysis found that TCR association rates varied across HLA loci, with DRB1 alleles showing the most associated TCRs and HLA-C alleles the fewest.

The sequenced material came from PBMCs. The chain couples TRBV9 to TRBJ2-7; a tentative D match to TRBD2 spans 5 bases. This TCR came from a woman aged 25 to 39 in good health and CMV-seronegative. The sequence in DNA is TGTGCCAGCAGCCCCGGGATCTCCTACGAGCAGTACTTC. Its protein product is CASSPGISYEQYF.